The 23 T cell receptor beta chains below were found in one sample sequenced in a study of siplizumab effects on memory and regulatory T cells. Profiling relied on immunoSEQ multiplex PCR, and the TCRdb table lists in-frame clones only, not all of them. Found here are 100,000 to 110,000 clones, around 90% of them singletons; the top ten hold about 0.15%. Sequenced: CD4+ T cells sorted from blood. These receptors all stem from a human donor in good health.

J is TRBJ2-7 and V is TRBV7-9; 10 bases agree with TRBD2. Germline V gene sequence: CDR1 SEHNR, CDR2 FQNEAQ (reference sequence). The CDR3 has 15 amino acids. V was clipped by 2 bases and J by 4 bases; unmatched bases: 5. The CDR3 spells CASSLSGSGGYEQYF. CDR3 in DNA: TGTGCCAGCAGCTTATCGGGTAGCGGGGGGTACGAGCAGTACTTC.

The chain employs TRBV2 and TRBJ1-6, with D maybe TRBD1 (5 bases). V was shortened by 10 bases and J by 9 bases, with 16 bases between the two germline ends. The CDR3 consists of 13 residues. Germline V gene sequence: CDR1 SNHLY, CDR2 FYNNEI. As DNA, the CDR3 is TGTGCCACCTACCGGGACGTCGGTTCACCCCTCCACTTT. It encodes CATYRDVGSPLHF.

The chain joins TRBV4-3 to TRBJ1-5; perhaps TRBD1 as D (6 bases). Trimming took 0 bases from V and 4 from J, leaving 13 bases between them. The CDR3 length is 16 residues. Germline assignment: CDR1 LGHNA and CDR2 YSLEER. The DNA for the CDR3 is TGCGCCAGCAGCCAAGATTTGGGGCAGGGGAATCAGCCCCAGCATTTT. This codes for CASSQDLGQGNQPQHF.

This chain joins TRBV4-2 and TRBJ2-5; 13 bases map to TRBD2. Germline-derived CDR1 and CDR2 are LGHNA and YNFKEQ. This CDR3 region has 18 residues. V was pared by 0 bases and J by 2 bases, with 6 bases of the junction left unmatched. The CDR3 DNA reads TGTGCCAGCAGCCAAGAAACCGGGACTAGCGGGAAACAAGAGACCCAGTACTTC. It codes for CASSQETGTSGKQETQYF.

The chain couples TRBV4-1 to TRBJ1-6, with TRBD1 matching over 12 bases. The germline V gene has CDR1 MGHRA and CDR2 YSYEKL. The J segment lost 10 bases and the V segment lost 2 bases, leaving 3 bases of the junction unmatched. The CDR3 is 15 amino acids. CDR3 DNA: TGCGCCAGCAGCCAAACCGGGACAGGGGGCTCACCCCTCCACTTT. This gives the protein CASSQTGTGGSPLHF.

The J gene is TRBJ1-4, the V gene TRBV21-1; the table's D gene call, TRBD1, was not cross checked with the DNA. TRBV21-1 is listed as a pseudogene. The CDR3 has 14 amino acids. CDR3 region: CASSKRTGNEKLFF. Here the CDR3 DNA reads TGTGCCAGCAGCAAAAGGACAGGGAATGAAAAACTGTTTTTT.

The chain links TRBV7-9 to TRBJ1-1; 7 nucleotides match TRBD1. The junction had 8 bases not matched to a gene; V was cut back by 2 bases and J by 5 bases. The CDR3 is made up of 15 amino acids. CDR1 is SEHNR and CDR2 is FQNEAQ in the germline V gene (reference sequence). The CDR3, as DNA: TGTGCCAGCAGCTTAAACCAGGGGGTTGGGACTGAAGCTTTCTTT. Amino acid sequence: CASSLNQGVGTEAFF.

In this sample, this clone turned up a few times. The chain employs TRBV5-1 and TRBJ1-1, with D unresolved. Trimming left V 0 bases short and J 3 bases short, with 12 bases between. The CDR3 runs to 15 residues. From germline, CDR1 is SGHRS and CDR2 YFSETQ. The DNA for the CDR3 is TGCGCCAGCAGCTTGGGTGGCATTAGGGACACTGAAGCTTTCTTT. Translating it yields CASSLGGIRDTEAFF. The whole variable domain, remainder taken from reference TRBV5-1 and TRBJ1-1, is KAGVTQTPRYLIKTRGQQVTLSCSPISGHRSVSWYQQTPGQGLQFLFEYFSETQRNKGNFPGRFSGRQFSNSRSEMNVSTLELGDSALYLCASSLGGIRDTEAFFGQGTRLTVV.

The chain recombines TRBV4-3 with TRBJ2-4; 16 bases match TRBD2. From germline, CDR1 is LGHNA and CDR2 YSLEER. Trimming cost V 4 bases and J 0 bases; bases outside gene matches: 12. CDR3 size: 21 residues. Written as DNA, the CDR3 is TGCGCCAGCAGCCCTAACACCATGGGGACTAGCGGGGGGGTAGCCAAAAACATTCAGTACTTC. This translates into CASSPNTMGTSGGVAKNIQYF.

The rearrangement links TRBV5-6 to TRBJ1-1; 7 bases fit TRBD1. The CDR3 runs to 14 residues. Germline V gene lookup returns CDR1 SGHDT and CDR2 YYEEEE. Trimming at V came to 3 bases and at J to 7 bases, leaving 9 bases not matched to a gene. CDR3 sequence: CASSSLTGLGEAFF. Written as DNA, the CDR3 is TGTGCCAGCAGCTCCCTGACAGGGTTGGGTGAAGCTTTCTTT.

This clone was detected only once. The chain couples TRBV5-1 to TRBJ2-7, with 12 nucleotides matching TRBD2. The J segment lost 3 bases and the V segment lost 4 bases, leaving 5 bases of the junction unmatched. Germline CDR1 is SGHRS and CDR2 is YFSETQ. The CDR3 loop spans 15 amino acids. The CDR3 protein is CASSRGTSGYYEQYF. CDR3 sequence (DNA): TGCGCCAGCAGCCGGGGGACTAGCGGGTACTACGAGCAGTACTTC.

The V and J genes are TRBV15 and TRBJ2-2; a weak D match, TRBD1 (5 bases). Germline values: CDR1 LNHNV, CDR2 YYDKDF (reference sequence). The CDR3 sequence is 15 residues long. Trimming cost V 1 base and J 1 base, with 7 bases left between them. CDR3: CATSRGQLNTGELFF. The CDR3, as DNA: TGTGCCACCAGCAGAGGACAGCTGAACACCGGGGAGCTGTTTTTT. Based on the CDR3 plus reference TRBV15 and TRBJ2-2, the full variable domain is DAMVIQNPRYQVTQFGKPVTLSCSQTLNHNVMYWYQQKSSQAPKLLFHYYDKDFNNEADTPDNFQSRRPNTSFCFLDIRSPGLGDTAMYLCATSRGQLNTGELFFGEGSRLTVL.

This sequence joins TRBV9 and TRBJ1-3; a possible D gene is TRBD1 (5 bases). CDR1 SGDLS and CDR2 YYNGEE come from the germline V gene. The ends were cut back, 0 bases at V and 2 bases at J, with 12 bases in the middle. The CDR3 has 16 residues. The CDR3 loop is CASSVVDLGPGNTIYF. The CDR3 coding sequence is TGTGCCAGCAGCGTAGTTGATCTGGGGCCTGGAAACACCATATATTTT. The variable domain in full, with the rest retrieved from reference TRBV9 and TRBJ1-3, is DSGVTQTPKHLITATGQRVTLRCSPRSGDLSVYWYQQSLDQGLQFLIQYYNGEERAKGNILERFSAQQFPDLHSELNLSSLELGDSALYFCASSVVDLGPGNTIYFGEGSWLTVV.

The chain recombines TRBV19 with TRBJ2-7, with 8 bases lining up with TRBD2. CDR1 and CDR2 from the germline V gene are LNHDA and SQIVND (reference sequence). The length of the CDR3 is 15 residues. Unmatched junction bases numbered 4, after V lost 3 bases and J lost 0 bases. This CDR3 is CASSIRAGASYEQYF. The CDR3 DNA reads as TGTGCCAGTAGTATCCGAGCGGGGGCCTCCTACGAGCAGTACTTC.

The chain links TRBV18 to TRBJ2-1; D unclear. Germline values: CDR1 KGHSH, CDR2 LQKENI. The V and J ends lost 0 bases and 7 bases respectively, with 7 bases between them. This CDR3 is 13 amino acids long. CDR3 sequence (DNA): TGTGCCAGCTCACCACCGGACGGGAATGAGCAGTTCTTC. This sequence encodes CASSPPDGNEQFF.

The J gene is TRBJ1-4, the V gene TRBV5-4; D is ambiguous. CDR3 length equals 14 residues. Trimming removed 4 bases from V and 4 bases from J, with 11 bases in between. Germline CDR1 is SGHNT and CDR2 is YYREEE (reference sequence). DNA of the CDR3: TGTGCCAGCAGCCCGGCGGGTGTTAATGAAAAACTGTTTTTT. It codes for CASSPAGVNEKLFF.

This clone was detected only once. The J gene is TRBJ1-1, the V gene TRBV7-6, with D possibly matching TRBD1 (5 bases). Germline-derived CDR1 and CDR2 are SGHVS and FNYEAQ. V lost 1 base to trimming and J lost 11 bases, with 20 bases between them. The CDR3 spans 15 residues. The CDR3 here is CASSLGGRGSLGAFF. CDR3 bases: TGTGCCAGCAGCTTAGGGGGGAGGGGCAGCCTTGGGGCTTTCTTT.

This chain connects TRBV29-1 to TRBJ2-3, with a tentative D call TRBD1 (6 bases). This CDR3 has 13 residues. Trimming stripped 7 bases from V and 3 bases from J, with 14 bases between. Germline lookup yields CDR1 SQVTM and CDR2 ANQGSEA. The chain's CDR3 is CSALQGRTDTQYF. The CDR3 DNA is TGCAGCGCCCTACAGGGCCGAACAGATACGCAGTATTTT.

The V call is TRBV6-5, the J call TRBJ1-1, with 10 bases aligning to TRBD1. The CDR3 spans 14 residues. After removal of 5 bases from V and 11 bases from J, the junction contained 11 bases not matched to a gene. Germline V gene sequence: CDR1 MNHEY, CDR2 SVGAGI. Written as DNA, the CDR3 is TGTGCCAGCAGTATCCCCGGGACAGGGGTCTCTGCTTTCTTT. Protein: CASSIPGTGVSAFF.

There are a few counts of this clone. V gene TRBV6-5 combines with J gene TRBJ2-7; a weak D match, TRBD2 (6 bases). The CDR3 consists of 11 residues. V lost 8 bases and J lost 6, with 11 bases in between. The V gene's germline CDR1 is MNHEY and CDR2 SVGAGI. DNA of the CDR3: TGTGCCAGCCTACTGCGGGGCGAGCAGTACTTC. Translated, it gives CASLLRGEQYF.

This chain uses TRBV28 with TRBJ2-5; D is uncertain. The CDR3 is 11 amino acids. V was trimmed by 6 bases and J by 7 bases, leaving 9 bases between them. CDR1 is MDHEN, CDR2 SYDVKM, per germline. CDR3: CASRTTSTQYF. CDR3 DNA: TGTGCCAGCAGGACGACCTCGACCCAGTACTTC.

This clone occurred once. The CDR3 loop reads CASSLSGEVAFF. The CDR3 bases are TGTGCCAGTAGCCTGTCGGGGGAGGTGGCTTTCTTT. J is TRBJ1-1 and V is TRBV19, with D tentatively TRBD1 (5 bases). Germline CDR1 is LNHDA and CDR2 is SQIVND (reference sequence). The CDR3 runs 12 residues. V was clipped by 6 bases and J by 11 bases, with 16 bases between them.

The chain recombines TRBV5-1 with TRBJ2-5; 8 nucleotides match TRBD2. This CDR3 contains 18 residues. Germline V gives CDR1 SGHRS, CDR2 YFSETQ. V lost 0 bases, J lost 1 base, and 11 bases stayed unmatched. CDR3 region: CASSLGGSGALLQETQYF. CDR3 DNA: TGCGCCAGCAGCTTGGGCGGTAGCGGGGCACTCCTCCAAGAGACCCAGTACTTC.